This T cell receptor (beta chain) appears in the sequencing data of a study of blood T cell repertoires in COVID-19. Assay: immunoSEQ multiplex PCR; the TCRdb copy retains only in-frame clones and omits some. The sample yields some 250,000 clones, around 87% seen once. Between the trimmed V and J ends, which lost 5 bases and 2 bases, there was a span of 11 bases. Germline V gives CDR1 MNHEY, CDR2 SMNVEV (reference sequence). CDR3 size: 14 residues. The sequencing input was PBMCs or T cells enriched from blood (not recorded which). The TCR sequence derives from a woman in her forties with acute COVID-19. The gene calls are TRBV27 and TRBJ2-3; D gene uncertain. The CDR3 coding sequence is TGTGCCAGCAGTAAACGACAATTCACAGATACGCAGTATTTT. As protein: CASSKRQFTDTQYF.